Sequencing of this T cell receptor beta chain was carried out in a study of T cells in women clearing cervical HPV infection. Study-wide context: Cases: HPV16-related CIN3 or worse on histology, a couple of invasive cancers. Blood came at first lesion visit for cases, post-clearance for controls. With HLA typing for only a few women, HLA confounding remains possible. Study observations and caveats: Timing of associations relative to infection is unclear; T-cell subsets were not isolated.

Clones were sequenced by immunoSEQ multiplex PCR, and TCRdb holds only the in-frame ones, with some missing. This table holds 40,000 to 55,000 clones. J gave up 3 bases and V 3 bases, and 3 bases lay outside the gene matches. Germline-derived CDR1 and CDR2 are KGHSH and LQKENI. The CDR3 spans 15 residues. In the case of this clone: Its target is not known. The read finishes 3 residues shy of the CDR3 end, and the germline J gene is used to complete it.

The sequence was obtained from a woman between 18 and 69 years old with a cervical HPV16 infection that either progressed to CIN3+ or cleared (not recorded which). This chain joins TRBV18 and TRBJ2-2; 8 bases are shared with TRBD1. Sample: blood buffy coat. The part of the CDR3 DNA that was read is TGTGCCAGCTCACCCGTGACAGGGGACACCGGGGAG. Encoded protein: CASSPVTGDTGE. The entire CDR3 sequence reads CASSPVTGDTGELFF.